These T cell receptor beta chains were read from a single sample in a study of T cell repertoires in cytomegalovirus infection. The antigens of these receptors remain unknown. TCRdb fed the reads into MiXCR, producing one record per CDR3 protein. This table has 400,000 to 600,000 distinct CDR3 sequences, about 42% appearing once. The source material was cultured PBMCs, sampled from culture after CMV antigen stimulation. These receptors came from a human donor in good health (CMV status not recorded). Some clones in this sample may be carry-over from other donors' samples. The CDR3 runs from the conserved cysteine through the conserved F or W. D genes are given only for firm matches. The listing skips clone size in some rows; elsewhere it reads once, few, many or a size class.

NA	NA	TRBV12-3/TRBV12-4	TRBJ1-1	TGTGCCAGCAGGGTATCCCTTGAAGCTTTCTTT	CASRVSLEAFF
TRBD1	NA	TRBV5-1	TRBJ2-3	TGCGCCAGCAGCTTGACCAGGGGGCGCACAGATACGCAGTATTTT	CASSLTRGRTDTQYF
NA	NA	TRBV11-2	TRBJ2-7	TGTGCCAGCAGCCCGCCGCGGGTACCCTACGAGCAGTACTTC	CASSPPRVPYEQYF
TRBD2	few	TRBV7-2	TRBJ2-2	TGTGCCAGCAGCTTCCCTGCGGGAGCCGCCCGTGACACCGGGGAGCTGTTTTTT	CASSFPAGAARDTGELFF
TRBD1	NA	TRBV24-1	TRBJ2-1	TGTGCCACCAGTGACGCGGACAGGGGTGGCAATGAGCAGTTCTTC	CATSDADRGGNEQFF
NA	few	TRBV6-1	TRBJ2-1	TGTGCCAGCAGGGCGGTTTGGGGGAGGCTAGACCACAATGAGCAGTTCTTC	CASRAVWGRLDHNEQFF
NA	NA	TRBV7-2	TRBJ2-5	TGTGCCAGCAGCACAGTAGCCCGGGGCTTCAAAGAGACCCAGTACTTC	CASSTVARGFKETQYF
TRBD1	NA	TRBV19	TRBJ1-5	TGTGCCAGTAGTAGGACCGGGACAGGGGGACAGCCCCAGCATTTT	CASSRTGTGGQPQHF
TRBD2	NA	TRBV7-2	TRBJ2-7	TGTGCCAGCAGCTTACGTCCAGCGGGGGGATACGGGGACTACGAGCAGTACTTC	CASSLRPAGGYGDYEQYF
TRBD2	NA	TRBV12-5	TRBJ2-5	TGTGCTAGTGGTTTGGTACTCGGGACTAGCGTACAAGAGACCCAGTACTTC	CASGLVLGTSVQETQYF
NA	few	TRBV2	TRBJ1-1	TGTGCCAGCAGTGAAAGAAGAGGGGGGAACACTGAGGCTTTCTTT	CASSERRGGNTEAFF